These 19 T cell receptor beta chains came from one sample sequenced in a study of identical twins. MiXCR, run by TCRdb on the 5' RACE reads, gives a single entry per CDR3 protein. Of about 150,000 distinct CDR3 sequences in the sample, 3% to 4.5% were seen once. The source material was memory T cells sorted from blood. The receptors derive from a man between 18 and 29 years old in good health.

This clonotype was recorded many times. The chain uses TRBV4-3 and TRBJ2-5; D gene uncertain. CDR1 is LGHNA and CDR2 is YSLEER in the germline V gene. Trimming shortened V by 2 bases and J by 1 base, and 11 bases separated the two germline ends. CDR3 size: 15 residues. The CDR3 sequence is CASSQRQHFQETQYF. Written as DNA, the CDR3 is TGCGCCAGCAGCCAAAGGCAGCATTTCCAAGAGACCCAGTACTTC.

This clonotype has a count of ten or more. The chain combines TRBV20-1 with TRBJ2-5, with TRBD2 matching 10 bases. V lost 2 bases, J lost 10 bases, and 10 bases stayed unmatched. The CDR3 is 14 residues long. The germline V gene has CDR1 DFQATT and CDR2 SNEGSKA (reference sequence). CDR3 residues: CSARPGTSVSVQYF. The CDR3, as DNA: TGCAGTGCTAGACCCGGGACTAGCGTGAGTGTCCAGTACTTC.

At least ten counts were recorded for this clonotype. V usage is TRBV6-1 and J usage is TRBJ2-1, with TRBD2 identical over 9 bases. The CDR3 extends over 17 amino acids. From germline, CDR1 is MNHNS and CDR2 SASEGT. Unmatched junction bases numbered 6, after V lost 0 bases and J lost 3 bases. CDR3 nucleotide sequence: TGTGCCAGCAGTGAAGCGGGGGCGGGAGGGTACTACAATGAGCAGTTCTTC. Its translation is CASSEAGAGGYYNEQFF.

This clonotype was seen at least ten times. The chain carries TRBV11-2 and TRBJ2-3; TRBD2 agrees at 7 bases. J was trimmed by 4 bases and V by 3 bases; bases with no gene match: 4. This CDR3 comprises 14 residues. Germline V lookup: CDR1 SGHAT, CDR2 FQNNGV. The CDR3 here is CASSLRESADTQYF. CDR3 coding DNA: TGTGCCAGCAGCTTGCGGGAGAGCGCAGATACGCAGTATTTT.

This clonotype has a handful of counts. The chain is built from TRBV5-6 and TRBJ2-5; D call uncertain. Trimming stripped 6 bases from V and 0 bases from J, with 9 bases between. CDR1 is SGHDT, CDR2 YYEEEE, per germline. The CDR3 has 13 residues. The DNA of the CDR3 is TGTGCCAGCACCTTACGGAACCAAGAGACCCAGTACTTC. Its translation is CASTLRNQETQYF.

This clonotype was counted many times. The CDR3 spells CASSQVDRGMWANVLTF. The CDR3 DNA is TGTGCCAGCAGCCAAGTGGACAGGGGGATGTGGGCCAACGTCCTGACTTTC. The genes are TRBV3-1 and TRBJ2-6; TRBD1 aligns across 10 bases. Germline V gene data show CDR1 as LGHDT and CDR2 as YNNKEL (reference sequence). J lost 5 bases, V lost 1 base, and 5 bases had no gene match. The CDR3 covers 17 residues. Full variable domain (remainder filled in from reference TRBV3-1 and TRBJ2-6): DTAVSQTPKYLVTQMGNDKSIKCEQNLGHDTMYWYKQDSKKFLKIMFSYNNKELIINETVPNRFSPKSPDKAHLNLHINSLELGDSAVYFCASSQVDRGMWANVLTFGAGSRLTVL.

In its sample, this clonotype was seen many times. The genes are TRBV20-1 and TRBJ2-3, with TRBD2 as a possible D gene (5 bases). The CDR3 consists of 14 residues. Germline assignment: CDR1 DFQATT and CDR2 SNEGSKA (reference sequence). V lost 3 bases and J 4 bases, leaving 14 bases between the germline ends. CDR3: CSASSSSGADTQYF. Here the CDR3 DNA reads TGCAGTGCTAGTTCTAGCAGTGGTGCAGATACGCAGTATTTT.

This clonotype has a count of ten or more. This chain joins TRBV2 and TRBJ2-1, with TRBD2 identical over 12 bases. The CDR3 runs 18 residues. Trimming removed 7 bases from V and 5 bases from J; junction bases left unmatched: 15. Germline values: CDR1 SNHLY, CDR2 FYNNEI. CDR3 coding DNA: TGTGCCAGCACGGAATCGCGACTAGCGGGAGATCTACACAATGAGCAGTTCTTC. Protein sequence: CASTESRLAGDLHNEQFF. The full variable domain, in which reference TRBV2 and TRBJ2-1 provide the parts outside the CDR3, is EPEVTQTPSHQVTQMGQEVILRCVPISNHLYFYWYRQILGQKVEFLVSFYNNEISEKSEIFDDQFSVERPDGSNFTLKIRSTKLEDSAMYFCASTESRLAGDLHNEQFFGPGTRLTVL.

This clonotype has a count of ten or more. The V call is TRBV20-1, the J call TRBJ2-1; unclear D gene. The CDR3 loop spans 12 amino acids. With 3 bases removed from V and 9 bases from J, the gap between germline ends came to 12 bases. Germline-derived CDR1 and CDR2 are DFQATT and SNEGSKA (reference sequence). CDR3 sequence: CSASRVSSEQFF. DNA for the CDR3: TGCAGTGCTAGTCGCGTGAGCTCTGAGCAGTTCTTC.

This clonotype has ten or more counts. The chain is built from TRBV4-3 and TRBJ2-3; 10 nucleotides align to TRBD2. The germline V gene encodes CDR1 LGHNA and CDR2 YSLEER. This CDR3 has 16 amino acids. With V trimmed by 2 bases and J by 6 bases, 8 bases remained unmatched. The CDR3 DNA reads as TGCGCCAGCAGCCAACGAGCGGGAGGGCCGGGGGATACGCAGTATTTT. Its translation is CASSQRAGGPGDTQYF.

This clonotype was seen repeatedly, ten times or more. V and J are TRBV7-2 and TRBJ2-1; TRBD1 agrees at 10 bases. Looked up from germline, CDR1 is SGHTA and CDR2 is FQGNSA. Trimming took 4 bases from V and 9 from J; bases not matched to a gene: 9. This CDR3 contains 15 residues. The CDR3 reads CASSSFGQGGVEQFF. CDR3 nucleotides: TGTGCCAGCAGCTCGTTCGGACAGGGGGGTGTTGAGCAGTTCTTC.

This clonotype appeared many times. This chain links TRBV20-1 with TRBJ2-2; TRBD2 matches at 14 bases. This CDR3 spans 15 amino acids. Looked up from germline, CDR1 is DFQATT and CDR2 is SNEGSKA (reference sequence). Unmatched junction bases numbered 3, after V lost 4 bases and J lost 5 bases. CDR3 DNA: TGCAGTGCTAAGGGACTAGCGGGAGATACCGGGGAGCTGTTTTTT. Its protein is CSAKGLAGDTGELFF.

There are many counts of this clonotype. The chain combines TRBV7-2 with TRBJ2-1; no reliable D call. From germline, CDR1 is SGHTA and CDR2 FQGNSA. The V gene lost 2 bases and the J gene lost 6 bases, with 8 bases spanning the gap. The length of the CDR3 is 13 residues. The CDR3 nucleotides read TGTGCCAGCAGCTTATTGCGAGTCAATGAGCAGTTCTTC. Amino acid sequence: CASSLLRVNEQFF.

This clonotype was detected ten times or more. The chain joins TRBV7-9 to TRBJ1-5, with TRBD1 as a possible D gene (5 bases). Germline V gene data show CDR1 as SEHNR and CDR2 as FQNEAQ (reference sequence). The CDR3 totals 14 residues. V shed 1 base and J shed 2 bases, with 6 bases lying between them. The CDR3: CASSLGDRNQPQHF. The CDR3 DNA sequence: TGTGCCAGCAGCTTAGGGGACCGCAATCAGCCCCAGCATTTT.

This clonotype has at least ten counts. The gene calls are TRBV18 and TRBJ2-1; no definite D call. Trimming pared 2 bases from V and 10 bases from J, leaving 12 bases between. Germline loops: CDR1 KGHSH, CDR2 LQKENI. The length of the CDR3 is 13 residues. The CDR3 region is CASSPAGLGEQFF. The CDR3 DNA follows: TGTGCCAGCTCACCAGCAGGCTTAGGCGAGCAGTTCTTC.

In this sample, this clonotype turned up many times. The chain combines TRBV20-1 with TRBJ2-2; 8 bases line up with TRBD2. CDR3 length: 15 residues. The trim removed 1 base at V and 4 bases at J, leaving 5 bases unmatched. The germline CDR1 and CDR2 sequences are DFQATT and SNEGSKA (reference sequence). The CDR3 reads CSARASLAGTGELFF. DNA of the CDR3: TGCAGTGCTAGAGCCAGCCTAGCGGGCACCGGGGAGCTGTTTTTT.

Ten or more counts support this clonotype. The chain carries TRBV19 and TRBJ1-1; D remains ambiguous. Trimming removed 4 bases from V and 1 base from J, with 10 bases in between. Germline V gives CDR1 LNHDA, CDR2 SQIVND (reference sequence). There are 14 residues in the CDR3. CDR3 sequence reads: CASSSAGWNTEAFF. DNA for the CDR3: TGTGCCAGTAGTAGTGCTGGGTGGAACACTGAAGCTTTCTTT.

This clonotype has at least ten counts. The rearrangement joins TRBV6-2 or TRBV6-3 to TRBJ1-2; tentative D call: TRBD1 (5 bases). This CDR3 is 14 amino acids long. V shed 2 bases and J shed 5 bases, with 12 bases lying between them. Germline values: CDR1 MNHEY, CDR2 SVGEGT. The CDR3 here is CASSYARDGYGYTF. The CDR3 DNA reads TGTGCCAGCAGTTACGCCCGGGACGGGTATGGCTACACCTTC.

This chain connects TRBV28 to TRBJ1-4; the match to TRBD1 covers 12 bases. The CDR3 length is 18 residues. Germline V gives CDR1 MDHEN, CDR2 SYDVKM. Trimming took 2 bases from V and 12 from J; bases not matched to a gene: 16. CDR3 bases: TGTGCCAGCAGTTTACACCTGCCTACGGGACAGGGGGCCTTAGAACTGTTTTTT. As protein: CASSLHLPTGQGALELFF.